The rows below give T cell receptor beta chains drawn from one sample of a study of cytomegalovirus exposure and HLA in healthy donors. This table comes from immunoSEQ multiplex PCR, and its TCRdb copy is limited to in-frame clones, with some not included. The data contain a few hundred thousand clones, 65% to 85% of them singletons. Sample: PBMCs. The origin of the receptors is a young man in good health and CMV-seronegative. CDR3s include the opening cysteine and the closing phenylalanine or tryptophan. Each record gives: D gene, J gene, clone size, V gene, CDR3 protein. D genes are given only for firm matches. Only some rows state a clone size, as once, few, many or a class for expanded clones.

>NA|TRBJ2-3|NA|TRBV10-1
CASTVRTDRCTDTQYF
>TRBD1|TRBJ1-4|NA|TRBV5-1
CASSLDRETEKLFF
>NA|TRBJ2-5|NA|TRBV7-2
CASSRRPPGEETQYF
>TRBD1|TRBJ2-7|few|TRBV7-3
CASSPATGAAYEQYF
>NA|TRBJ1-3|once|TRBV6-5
CASSRVYGNTIYF
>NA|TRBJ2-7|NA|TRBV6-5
CASSYSNRGMNEQYF
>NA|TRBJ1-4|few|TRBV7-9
CASSSPAHTADNEKLFF
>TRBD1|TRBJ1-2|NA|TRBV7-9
CASSPLEGAFNYGYTF
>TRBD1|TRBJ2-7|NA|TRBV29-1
CSVVRPGGLYEQYF
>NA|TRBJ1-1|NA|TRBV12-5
CASGFGRENTEAFF
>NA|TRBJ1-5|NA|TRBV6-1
CASSEGTVNQPQHF
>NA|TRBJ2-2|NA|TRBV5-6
CASSGVTRIGELFF
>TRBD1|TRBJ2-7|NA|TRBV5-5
CASSLEAGGTYEQYF
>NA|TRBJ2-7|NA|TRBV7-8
CASSFEGKTYEQYF
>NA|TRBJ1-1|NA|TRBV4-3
CASSQDSGGPTEAFF
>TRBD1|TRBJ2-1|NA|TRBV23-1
CASSHPTGEETYNEQFF
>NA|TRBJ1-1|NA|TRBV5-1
CASRGGSNWDTEAFF
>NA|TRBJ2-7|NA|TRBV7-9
CASSPDKREQYF
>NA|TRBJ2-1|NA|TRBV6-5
CASSQDLVSEQFF
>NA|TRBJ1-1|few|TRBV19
CASSIIGGGGTEAFF
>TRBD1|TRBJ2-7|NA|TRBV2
CASVGQGRYEQYF
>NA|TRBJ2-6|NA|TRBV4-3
CASSQDHGGSGASVLTF
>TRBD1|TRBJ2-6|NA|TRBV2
CASSELTTGGAGASVLTF
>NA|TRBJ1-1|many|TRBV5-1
CASSLRGANTEAFF
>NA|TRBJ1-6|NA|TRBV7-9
CASRETDNSPLHF
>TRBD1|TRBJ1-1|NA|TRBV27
CASSFLPIRGAKIMNTEAFF
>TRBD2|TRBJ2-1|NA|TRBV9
CASSVGSLASGGAAYNEQFF
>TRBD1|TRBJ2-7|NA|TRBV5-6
CASSPGVWDRNSYEQYF
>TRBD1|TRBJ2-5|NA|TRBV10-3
CAISESLDREETQYF
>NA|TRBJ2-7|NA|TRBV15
CATSSRHQPGVSYSYEQYF